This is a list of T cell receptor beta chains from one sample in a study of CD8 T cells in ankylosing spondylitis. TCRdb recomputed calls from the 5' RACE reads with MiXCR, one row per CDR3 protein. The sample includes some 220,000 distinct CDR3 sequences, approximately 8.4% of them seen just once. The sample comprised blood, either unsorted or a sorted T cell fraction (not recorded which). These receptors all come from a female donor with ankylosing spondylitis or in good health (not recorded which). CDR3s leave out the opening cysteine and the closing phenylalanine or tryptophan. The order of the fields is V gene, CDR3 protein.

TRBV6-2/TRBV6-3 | ASRTLRTSGYEQY
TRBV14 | ASSQARPGELF
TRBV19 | ASSTVTTYNEQF
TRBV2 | ASSEPNAGGPFYNEQF
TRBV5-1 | ATSRGGNYGYT
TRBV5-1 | ASSPLTDNYGYT
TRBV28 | ASSKGALTEAF
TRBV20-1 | SALTSGSTEQY
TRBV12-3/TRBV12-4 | ASTLGPLASYEQY
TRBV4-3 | ASSQDLTSGFVTQY
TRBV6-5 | ASSYSKASGWQETQY
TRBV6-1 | ASSETRSGANVLT
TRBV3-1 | ASSQGWGMNTGELF
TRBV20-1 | CARIVSPSSYNEQF
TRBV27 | ASVGGAHLTQY
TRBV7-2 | ASSLVGYYEQY
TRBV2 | ASSVSVNQPQH
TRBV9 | ASSVAAGGIGYT
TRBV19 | ASSIAGRQRAYEQY
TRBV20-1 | SVRHPANEKLF
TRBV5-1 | ASSMGTGQETQY
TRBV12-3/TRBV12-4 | ASSSAAQETQY
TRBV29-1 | SVEIHPGGDTQY
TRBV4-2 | ASSQGGQGSHEQY
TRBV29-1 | SVGEGTGQETQY
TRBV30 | AWSADRSNEQY
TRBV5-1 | ASSYGGGGPTFYEQY
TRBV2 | ASSDGLAGAYEQY
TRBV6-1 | ASSRTPEDYGYT
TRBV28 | ASGQGGQGNEQY
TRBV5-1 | ASSLGTSGDTDTQY
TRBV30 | AWSVDPNIQY
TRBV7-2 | ASSLSSATDTQY
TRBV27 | ASSFLGDRGDNEQF
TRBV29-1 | SVGTGGLQETQY
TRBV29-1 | SVLTGIGDTQY
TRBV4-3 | ASSQDQGQPQH
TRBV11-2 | ATWALSGTGSYEQY
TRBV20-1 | SARGTGRIYGYT
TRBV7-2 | ASSFDLLGETQY
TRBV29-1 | SARTSGGLNEQF
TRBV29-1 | SVGRVYETQY
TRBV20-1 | SAYLILRGNEQF
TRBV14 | ASSRGDYGYT